Below are 8 T cell receptor beta chains sequenced from a single sample in a study of long-term antiretroviral therapy in people with HIV. The libraries were made with immunoSEQ v3.0 at survey level. Data came from immunoSEQ multiplex PCR; TCRdb stores just in-frame clones and leaves some out. The table lists 30,000 to 50,000 clones, 75% to 90% of them singletons. The sequences come from unsorted PBMCs, collected just before starting antiretroviral therapy. These receptors came from a woman in her late teens or twenties with HIV.

The V call is TRBV2, the J call TRBJ1-5, with TRBD1 as a possible D gene (5 bases). V lost 2 bases to trimming and J lost 6 bases, with 14 bases between them. The CDR3 sequence is 15 residues long. Germline CDR1 is SNHLY and CDR2 is FYNNEI. The CDR3 DNA is TGTGCCAGCAGTGAACTCGGCAGGGTTGTTCAGCCCCAGCATTTT. Translation: CASSELGRVVQPQHF.

The genes are TRBV4-1 and TRBJ2-1; D possibly corresponds to TRBD1 (5 bases). Germline V gene lookup returns CDR1 MGHRA and CDR2 YSYEKL. The length of the CDR3 is 16 residues. Deletions cut 0 bases from V and 1 base from J, with 10 bases between. The DNA of the CDR3 is TGCGCCAGCAGCCAAGATGGGGCGGCATCCTACAATGAGCAGTTCTTC. The encoded protein is CASSQDGAASYNEQFF.

This clone was counted a few times. The chain joins TRBV25-1 to TRBJ1-2, with 8 bases lining up with TRBD1. The CDR3 sequence is 12 residues long. Germline V gives CDR1 MGHDK, CDR2 SYGVNS. Trimming removed 7 bases from V and 8 bases from J; junction bases left unmatched: 6. This CDR3 is CASTGGAWGYTF. In DNA form, the CDR3 reads TGTGCCAGCACAGGGGGCGCTTGGGGCTACACCTTC.

The chain recombines TRBV5-4 with TRBJ2-1, with TRBD2 matching 13 bases. CDR3 length: 16 amino acids. V shed 3 bases and J 2 bases; nucleotides not matched to a gene: 2. The V gene's germline CDR1 is SGHNT and CDR2 YYREEE (reference sequence). CDR3 sequence (DNA): TGTGCCAGCAGCTCGGGACTAGCGGGGCCCTACAATGAGCAGTTCTTC. Protein product: CASSSGLAGPYNEQFF.

The chain links TRBV15 to TRBJ2-7; D is uncertain. Germline V gene sequence: CDR1 LNHNV, CDR2 YYDKDF (reference sequence). Trimming removed 5 bases at V and 5 bases at J, with 7 bases between. This CDR3 has 11 residues. The chain's CDR3 is CATSPKDEQYF. CDR3 nucleotide sequence: TGTGCCACCAGCCCGAAGGACGAGCAGTACTTC.

The V gene is TRBV19, the J gene TRBJ1-1; D call uncertain. The CDR3 has 11 residues. Germline V gene lookup returns CDR1 LNHDA and CDR2 SQIVND (reference sequence). The V end lost 7 bases, the J end lost 3 bases, and 6 bases lay between the germline ends. The CDR3 nucleotides are TGTGCCAGTAAACAGTACACTGAAGCTTTCTTT. This gives the protein CASKQYTEAFF.

This chain joins TRBV25-1 and TRBJ2-1, with D perhaps TRBD2 (5 bases). This CDR3 spans 14 amino acids. Per the germline V gene, CDR1 is MGHDK and CDR2 is SYGVNS. V was trimmed by 5 bases and J by 3 bases, leaving 11 bases between them. The CDR3 region is CASSNSGSYNEQFF. As DNA, the CDR3 is TGTGCCAGCAGTAACAGCGGAAGCTACAATGAGCAGTTCTTC.

This clone was recorded once. The chain recombines TRBV28 with TRBJ2-3; the D gene is possibly TRBD2 (5 bases). Germline CDR1 reads MDHEN; CDR2 reads SYDVKM. V was cut by 6 bases and J by 3 bases, with 10 bases left in between. CDR3 length equals 13 residues. CDR3 bases: TGTGCCAGCAGCGGTCGCGGGACAGATACGCAGTATTTT. Amino acids: CASSGRGTDTQYF.